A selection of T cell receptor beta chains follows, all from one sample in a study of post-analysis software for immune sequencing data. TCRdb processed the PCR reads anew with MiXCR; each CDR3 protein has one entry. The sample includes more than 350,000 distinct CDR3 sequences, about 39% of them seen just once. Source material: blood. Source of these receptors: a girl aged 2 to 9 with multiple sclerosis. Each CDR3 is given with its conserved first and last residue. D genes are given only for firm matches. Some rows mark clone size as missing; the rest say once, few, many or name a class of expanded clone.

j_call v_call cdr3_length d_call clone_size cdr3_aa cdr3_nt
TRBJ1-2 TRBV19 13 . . CASSIEQFYGYTF TGTGCCAGTAGTATTGAACAGTTCTATGGCTACACCTTC
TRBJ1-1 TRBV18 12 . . CASSPANTEAFF TGTGCCAGCTCACCAGCGAACACTGAAGCTTTCTTT
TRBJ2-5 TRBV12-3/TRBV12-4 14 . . CASSPRDARETQYF TGTGCCAGCAGTCCCCGGGACGCGAGGGAGACCCAGTACTTC
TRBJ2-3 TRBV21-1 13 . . CASQGLRTDTQYF TGTGCCAGCCAGGGACTTCGCACAGATACGCAGTATTTT
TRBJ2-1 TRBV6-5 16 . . CASSKGGRGGRNEQFF TGTGCCAGCAGTAAGGGGGGCAGGGGAGGTCGCAATGAGCAGTTCTTC
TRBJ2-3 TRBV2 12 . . CASVLDGTSRYF TGTGCCAGCGTCCTTGATGGGACCTCCAGGTATTTT
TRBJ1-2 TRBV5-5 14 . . CASSSGQSGGGYTF TGTGCCAGCAGCTCCGGACAGTCTGGCGGCGGCTACACCTTC
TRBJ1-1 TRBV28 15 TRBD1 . CASSHTGGMNTEAFF TGTGCCAGCAGTCATACAGGGGGCATGAACACTGAAGCTTTCTTT
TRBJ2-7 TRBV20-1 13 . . CSARGPTSYGQYF TGCAGTGCTAGAGGCCCCACATCCTACGGGCAGTACTTC
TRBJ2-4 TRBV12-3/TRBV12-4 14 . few CASLTELAKNIQYF TGTGCCAGCCTGACCGAATTAGCCAAAAACATTCAGTACTTC
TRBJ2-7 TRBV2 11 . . CASRAGDEQYF TGTGCCAGCAGGGCAGGGGACGAGCAGTACTTC
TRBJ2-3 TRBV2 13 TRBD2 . CASSTGGPDTQYF TGTGCCAGCAGTACGGGGGGGCCAGATACGCAGTATTTT
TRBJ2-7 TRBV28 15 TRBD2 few CASSLTAGVVHEQYF TGTGCCAGCAGTTTAACAGCGGGGGTAGTCCACGAGCAGTACTTC
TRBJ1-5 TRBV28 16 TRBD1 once CASSLFPGGVDQPQHF TGTGCCAGCAGTTTATTCCCAGGGGGGGTCGATCAGCCCCAGCATTTT
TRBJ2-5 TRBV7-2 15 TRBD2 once CASSQPGTSGETQYF TGTGCCAGCAGCCAACCCGGGACTAGCGGAGAGACCCAGTACTTC
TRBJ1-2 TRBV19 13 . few CASSMTVLYGYTF TGTGCCAGTAGTATGACGGTCCTCTATGGCTACACCTTC
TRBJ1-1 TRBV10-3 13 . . CAIGPGRDTEAFF TGTGCCATCGGTCCAGGGAGGGACACTGAAGCTTTCTTT
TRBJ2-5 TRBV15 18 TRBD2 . CATSGGLERSGTAGEQYF TGTGCCACCAGTGGGGGACTAGAGCGTAGCGGAACCGCGGGAGAGCAGTACTTC
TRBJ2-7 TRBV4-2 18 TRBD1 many CASSQSLIRGGGIDEQYF TGTGCCAGCAGCCAGTCCCTTATCCGAGGGGGCGGTATCGACGAGCAGTACTTC
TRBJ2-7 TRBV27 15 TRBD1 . CASSSTGEALYEQYF TGTGCCAGCAGTTCGACAGGGGAAGCGCTCTACGAGCAGTACTTC
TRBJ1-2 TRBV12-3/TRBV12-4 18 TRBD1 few CASSSHRDREGAHYGYTF TGTGCCAGCAGTTCCCATCGGGACAGGGAGGGGGCTCACTATGGCTACACCTTC
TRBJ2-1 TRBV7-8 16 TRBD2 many CASSIIVAGAYNEQFF TGTGCCAGCAGCATAATTGTAGCGGGAGCCTACAATGAGCAGTTCTTC
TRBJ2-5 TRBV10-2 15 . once CASRVKNGGRETQYF TGCGCCAGCAGAGTAAAAAACGGGGGGCGAGAGACCCAGTACTTC
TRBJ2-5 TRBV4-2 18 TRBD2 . CASSPRTSGSPIQETQYF TGTGCCAGCAGCCCTAGGACTAGCGGGAGTCCTATCCAAGAGACCCAGTACTTC
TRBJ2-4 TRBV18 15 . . CASSRQGPGKNIQYF TGTGCCAGCTCCCGCCAGGGGCCGGGCAAAAACATTCAGTACTTC
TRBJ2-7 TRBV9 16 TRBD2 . CASSVDPSGSYNEQYF TGTGCCAGCAGCGTAGATCCTAGCGGCTCCTACAATGAGCAGTACTTC
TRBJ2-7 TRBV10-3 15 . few CAIKPGTSSSYEQYF TGTGCCATCAAACCCGGGACATCAAGCTCCTACGAGCAGTACTTC
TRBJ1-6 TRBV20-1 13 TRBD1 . CSASHRTGEALHF TGCAGTGCTAGCCACCGGACAGGGGAGGCCCTCCACTTT
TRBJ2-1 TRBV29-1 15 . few CSVEEGRRHHNEQFF TGCAGCGTTGAAGAAGGGAGACGTCACCACAATGAGCAGTTCTTC
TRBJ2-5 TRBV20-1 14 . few CSARSQAVQETQYF TGCAGTGCTAGAAGCCAGGCCGTCCAAGAGACCCAGTACTTC
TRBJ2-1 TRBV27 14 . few CASSLRGSLREQFF TGTGCCAGCAGTTTACGTGGGAGCTTGAGGGAGCAGTTCTTC
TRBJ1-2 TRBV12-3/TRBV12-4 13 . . CASSPGATYGYTF TGTGCCAGCAGCCCAGGAGCCACCTATGGCTACACCTTC
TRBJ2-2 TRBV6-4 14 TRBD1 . CASSTGGIAGELFF TGTGCCAGCAGTACAGGGGGCATCGCCGGGGAGCTGTTTTTT
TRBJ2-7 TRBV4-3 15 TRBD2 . CASSQGTSDIYEQYF TGCGCCAGCAGCCAAGGGACTAGCGATATCTACGAGCAGTACTTC
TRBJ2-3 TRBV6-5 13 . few CASNERRTDTQYF TGTGCCAGCAATGAAAGGCGGACCGATACGCAGTATTTT
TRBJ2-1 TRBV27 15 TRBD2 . CASRFWRGGPNEQFF TGTGCCAGCCGTTTCTGGCGGGGGGGCCCTAATGAGCAGTTCTTC
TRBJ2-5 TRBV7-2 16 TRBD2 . CASSLAGGAVRETQYF TGTGCCAGCAGCTTAGCCGGGGGGGCCGTACGGGAGACCCAGTACTTC
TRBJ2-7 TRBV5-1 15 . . CASSLQGLGPYEQYF TGCGCCAGCAGCTTGCAGGGACTGGGACCCTACGAGCAGTACTTC
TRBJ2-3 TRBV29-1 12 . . CSVRGGTDTQYF TGCAGCGTTCGAGGGGGCACAGATACGCAGTATTTT
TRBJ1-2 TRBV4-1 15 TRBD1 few CASSQNGQGTYGYTF TGCGCCAGCAGCCAAAACGGACAGGGGACCTATGGCTACACCTTC
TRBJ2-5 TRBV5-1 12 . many CASSLRGETQYF TGTGCCAGCAGTCTCCGAGGAGAGACCCAGTACTTC
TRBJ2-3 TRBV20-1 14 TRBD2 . CSARDLTGGDTQYF TGCAGTGCTAGAGATCTAACGGGGGGGGATACGCAGTATTTT
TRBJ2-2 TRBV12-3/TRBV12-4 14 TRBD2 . CASRPGLDTGELFF TGTGCCAGCAGACCGGGACTAGACACCGGGGAGCTGTTTTTT
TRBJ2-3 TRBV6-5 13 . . CASSLNGRDTQYF TGTGCCAGCAGCCTGAATGGGAGGGATACGCAGTATTTT
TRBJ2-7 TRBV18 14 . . CASSQSRETYEQYF TGTGCCAGCTCACAGTCCCGAGAGACCTACGAGCAGTACTTC
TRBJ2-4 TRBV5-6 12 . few CASGSQENIQYF TGTGCCAGCGGCTCACAGGAAAACATTCAGTACTTC
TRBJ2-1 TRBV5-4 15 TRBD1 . CASSLLGQGATVQFF TGTGCCAGCAGCTTGCTGGGACAGGGGGCCACCGTCCAGTTCTTC
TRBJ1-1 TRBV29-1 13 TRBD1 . CSALTGANTEAFF TGCAGCGCACTAACAGGGGCGAACACTGAAGCTTTCTTT
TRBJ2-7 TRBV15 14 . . CATSREERNYEQYF TGTGCCACCAGCAGAGAGGAGCGGAACTACGAGCAGTACTTC
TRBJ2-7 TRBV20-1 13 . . CSAEPYGAYEQYF TGCAGTGCCGAGCCTTATGGGGCCTACGAGCAGTACTTC
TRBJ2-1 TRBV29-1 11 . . CSTPQGNEQFF TGCAGCACTCCCCAGGGCAATGAGCAGTTCTTC
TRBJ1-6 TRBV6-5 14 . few CASSWTGSSSPLHF TGTGCCAGCAGTTGGACCGGGTCTAGTTCACCCCTCCACTTT
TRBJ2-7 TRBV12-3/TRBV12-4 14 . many CASSFSGWGYEQYF TGTGCCAGCAGTTTCTCGGGGTGGGGCTACGAGCAGTACTTC
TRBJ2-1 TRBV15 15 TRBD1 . CATSREQGTYNEQFF TGTGCCACCAGCAGAGAACAGGGGACATACAATGAGCAGTTCTTC
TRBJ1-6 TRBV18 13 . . CASLQGYESPLHF TGTGCCAGCCTACAGGGTTACGAGTCACCCCTCCACTTT
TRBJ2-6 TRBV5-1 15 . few CASSSPRSGANVLTF TGCGCCAGCAGCTCACCCAGGTCTGGGGCCAACGTCCTGACTTTC
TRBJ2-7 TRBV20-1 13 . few CSAYGMATYEQYF TGCAGTGCTTACGGGATGGCCACCTACGAGCAGTACTTC